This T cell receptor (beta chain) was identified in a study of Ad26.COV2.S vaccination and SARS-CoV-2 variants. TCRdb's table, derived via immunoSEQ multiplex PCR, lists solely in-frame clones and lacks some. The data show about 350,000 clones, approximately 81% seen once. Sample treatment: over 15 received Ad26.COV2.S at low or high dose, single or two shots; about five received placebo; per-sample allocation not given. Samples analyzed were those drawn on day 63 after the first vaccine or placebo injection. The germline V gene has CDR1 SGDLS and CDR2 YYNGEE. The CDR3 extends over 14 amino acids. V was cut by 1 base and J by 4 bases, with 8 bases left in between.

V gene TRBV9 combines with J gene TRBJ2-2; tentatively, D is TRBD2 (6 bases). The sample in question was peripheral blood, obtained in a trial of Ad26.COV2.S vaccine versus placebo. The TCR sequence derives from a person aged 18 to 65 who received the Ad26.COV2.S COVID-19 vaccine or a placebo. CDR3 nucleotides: TGTGCCAGCAGCGTACTCGGGGGCACCGGGGAGCTGTTTTTT. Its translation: CASSVLGGTGELFF.